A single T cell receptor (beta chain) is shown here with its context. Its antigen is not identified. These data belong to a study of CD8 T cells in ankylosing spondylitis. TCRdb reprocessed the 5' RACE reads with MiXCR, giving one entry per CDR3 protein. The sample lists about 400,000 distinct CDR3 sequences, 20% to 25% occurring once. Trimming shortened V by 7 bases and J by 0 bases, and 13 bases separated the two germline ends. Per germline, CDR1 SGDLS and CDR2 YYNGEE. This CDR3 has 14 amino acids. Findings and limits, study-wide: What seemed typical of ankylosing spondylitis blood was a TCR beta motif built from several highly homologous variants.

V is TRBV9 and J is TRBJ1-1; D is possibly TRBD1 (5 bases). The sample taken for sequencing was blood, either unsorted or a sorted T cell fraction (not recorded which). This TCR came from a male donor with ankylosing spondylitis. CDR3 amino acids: CASGDSAVNTEAFF. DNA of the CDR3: TGTGCCAGCGGTGACAGCGCGGTGAACACTGAAGCTTTCTTT.